These 15 T cell receptor beta chains were sequenced from one sample in a study of CD4+ T cells in melanoma. Assay: immunoSEQ multiplex PCR; the TCRdb copy retains only in-frame clones and omits some. This sample has some 21,000 clones; almost 85% occur once, and the top ten carry approximately 4%. Sequenced: cells from a culture (not recorded whether cultured in vitro). These receptors originate from a human donor with melanoma.

This clone was seen a single time. This rearrangement joins TRBV5-1 to TRBJ1-3; a weak D match, TRBD1 (6 bases). Trimming stripped 1 base from V and 3 bases from J, with 11 bases between. The CDR3 contains 15 residues. In germline, CDR1 is SGHRS, CDR2 YFSETQ. The CDR3 DNA is TGCGCCAGCAGCTTGAGACCAGGGGATGGAAACACCATATATTTT. This codes for CASSLRPGDGNTIYF. Using reference TRBV5-1 and TRBJ1-3 for the parts outside the CDR3, the full variable domain is KAGVTQTPRYLIKTRGQQVTLSCSPISGHRSVSWYQQTPGQGLQFLFEYFSETQRNKGNFPGRFSGRQFSNSRSEMNVSTLELGDSALYLCASSLRPGDGNTIYFGEGSWLTVV.

DNA of the CDR3: TGTGCCAGCAGTTTCATCAATTCACCCCTCCACTTT. Translation: CASSFINSPLHF. The J gene is TRBJ1-6, the V gene TRBV28; D gene uncertain. CDR1 is MDHEN and CDR2 is SYDVKM in the germline V gene. Trimming stripped 3 bases from V and 7 bases from J, with 4 bases between. The CDR3 totals 12 residues.

The rearrangement links TRBV5-1 to TRBJ2-3; D may be TRBD2 (6 bases). CDR3 length: 15 residues. Germline V gene lookup returns CDR1 SGHRS and CDR2 YFSETQ. V was shortened by 2 bases and J by 4 bases, with 14 bases between the two germline ends. CDR3 amino acids: CASSFGDLPPDTQYF. In nucleotides, the CDR3 is TGCGCCAGCAGCTTTGGGGACTTACCACCAGATACGCAGTATTTT. The entire variable domain, with the rest obtained from reference TRBV5-1 and TRBJ2-3, is as follows: KAGVTQTPRYLIKTRGQQVTLSCSPISGHRSVSWYQQTPGQGLQFLFEYFSETQRNKGNFPGRFSGRQFSNSRSEMNVSTLELGDSALYLCASSFGDLPPDTQYFGPGTRLTVL.

This clone is a singleton in its sample. J is TRBJ1-1 and V is TRBV5-1; maybe TRBD1 (6 bases). Looked up from germline, CDR1 is SGHRS and CDR2 is YFSETQ. The CDR3 contains 15 residues. Trimming pared 4 bases from V and 4 bases from J, leaving 17 bases between. The CDR3 here is CASSADGGFRTEAFF. The CDR3 bases are TGCGCCAGCAGCGCCGACGGGGGCTTTCGCACTGAAGCTTTCTTT.

This chain uses TRBV6-1 with TRBJ2-3; D is ambiguous. Germline loops: CDR1 MNHNS, CDR2 SASEGT. The germline V and J ends were trimmed by 8 bases and 3 bases, with 15 bases remaining between them. The CDR3 covers 14 residues. For the CDR3, the DNA is TGTGCCAGCTTCAGGACCAGGTCGACAGATACGCAGTATTTT. It yields the protein CASFRTRSTDTQYF.

The chain joins TRBV27 to TRBJ1-6; a possible D gene is TRBD1 (6 bases). CDR3 length equals 15 residues. CDR1 MNHEY and CDR2 SMNVEV come from the germline V gene (reference sequence). Trimming stripped 8 bases from V and 7 bases from J, with 18 bases between. The CDR3 region is CASRGQALPNSPLHF. CDR3 coding DNA: TGTGCCAGCCGGGGACAAGCCCTACCGAATTCACCCCTCCACTTT.

V is TRBV5-1 and J is TRBJ2-1; TRBD2 matches 12 bases. The V segment lost 2 bases and the J segment 0 bases; nucleotides outside the gene matches: 6. CDR3 size: 18 residues. Germline CDR1 SGHRS, CDR2 YFSETQ. CDR3 DNA sequence: TGCGCCAGCAGCTTAGTCCTAGCGGGGGGGAGCTCCTACAATGAGCAGTTCTTC. Translated: CASSLVLAGGSSYNEQFF.

V is TRBV11-2 and J is TRBJ1-1; D remains unclear. Germline V gives CDR1 SGHAT, CDR2 FQNNGV. The V and J ends lost 1 base and 3 bases respectively, with 6 bases between them. The CDR3 loop spans 13 amino acids. The CDR3 here is CASSLALDTEAFF. DNA for the CDR3: TGTGCCAGCAGCTTAGCCCTGGACACTGAAGCTTTCTTT.

The chain links TRBV5-5 to TRBJ2-2; the D call may be TRBD1 or TRBD2 (5 bases each). V dropped 0 bases and J dropped 6 bases, with 9 bases sitting between them. The CDR3 is 14 amino acids. The germline V gene has CDR1 SGHKS and CDR2 YYEKEE (reference sequence). In DNA form, the CDR3 reads TGTGCCAGCAGCTTGGTGGGGGTAGCCGGGGAGCTGTTTTTT. This gives the protein CASSLVGVAGELFF.

V usage is TRBV4-1 and J usage is TRBJ2-7, with D perhaps TRBD2 (6 bases). Trimming pared 5 bases from V and 3 bases from J, leaving 17 bases between. This CDR3 comprises 15 residues. Germline loops: CDR1 MGHRA, CDR2 YSYEKL. The CDR3 reads CASSSPGLSVYEQYF. DNA of the CDR3: TGCGCCAGCAGCAGTCCGGGACTTTCTGTCTACGAGCAGTACTTC.

Only a few counts were recorded for this clone. V and J are TRBV7-9 and TRBJ2-7; D not certain. V lost 5 bases to trimming and J lost 6 bases, with 8 bases between them. Germline CDR1 is SEHNR and CDR2 is FQNEAQ (reference sequence). The CDR3 loop spans 11 amino acids. CDR3 in amino acids: CASSPWSEQYF. The DNA of the CDR3 is TGTGCCAGCAGCCCCTGGTCCGAGCAGTACTTC.

This clone was counted a few times. This sequence joins TRBV6-5 and TRBJ1-4, with no clear D. This CDR3 region has 14 residues. Trimming pared 5 bases from V and 4 bases from J, leaving 11 bases between. Per germline, CDR1 MNHEY and CDR2 SVGAGI. For the CDR3, the DNA is TGTGCCAGCAGTCAGTATCCCGGTAATGAAAAACTGTTTTTT. Its translation is CASSQYPGNEKLFF.

V is TRBV6-5 and J is TRBJ2-3; maybe TRBD2 (5 bases). The CDR3 length is 14 residues. The V end lost 3 bases, the J end lost 4 bases, and 11 bases lay between the germline ends. The germline gives CDR1 MNHEY, CDR2 SVGAGI. The CDR3 coding sequence is TGTGCCAGCAGTTATATCGGGATTCCAGATACGCAGTATTTT. Its translation: CASSYIGIPDTQYF.

The chain has TRBV7-9 and TRBJ1-1; D gene ambiguous. Germline CDR1 is SEHNR and CDR2 is FQNEAQ (reference sequence). CDR3 length equals 15 residues. Trimming left V 1 base short and J 1 base short, with 10 bases between. This CDR3 is CASSLGSPENTEAFF. The DNA of the CDR3 is TGTGCCAGCAGCTTAGGGTCCCCCGAGAACACTGAAGCTTTCTTT.

CDR3 coding DNA: TGTGCCAGCTCAGAACAGAGGAGCTATGGCTACACCTTC. This translates into CASSEQRSYGYTF. The chain links TRBV18 to TRBJ1-2; no definite D call. Deletions cut 5 bases from V and 4 bases from J, with 11 bases between. The CDR3 has 13 residues. The germline gives CDR1 KGHSH, CDR2 LQKENI.